The 6 T cell receptor beta chains below come from one sample, sequenced in a study of T-cell memory formation after mild COVID-19. TCRdb passed the 5' RACE reads through MiXCR, listing each CDR3 protein once. The sample records a few hundred thousand distinct CDR3 sequences, approximately 8.4% being singletons. The sequencing input was PBMCs or a T cell subset sorted from them (not recorded which). Receptors were obtained from a man in his late teens or twenties who had mild COVID-19 (a few samples of this study predate the infection). Cell type and time point are not known.

This clonotype has a count of ten or more. The chain carries TRBV5-1 and TRBJ1-2; possible D gene TRBD1, 6 bases. This CDR3 is built from 14 residues. CDR1 SGHRS and CDR2 YFSETQ come from the germline V gene. Trimming took 4 bases from V and 3 from J, leaving 13 bases between them. Here the CDR3 reads CASSPGDTYYGYTF. The CDR3 DNA sequence: TGCGCCAGCAGCCCAGGGGACACCTACTATGGCTACACCTTC.

This clonotype was picked up many times. V and J are TRBV4-2 and TRBJ1-5; D unclear. Looked up from germline, CDR1 is LGHNA and CDR2 is YNFKEQ. V was shortened by 0 bases and J by 5 bases, with 8 bases between the two germline ends. The CDR3 sequence is 14 residues long. Written as DNA, the CDR3 is TGTGCCAGCAGCCAAGAGGATGGGGATCAGCCCCAGCATTTT. It encodes CASSQEDGDQPQHF.

The chain has TRBV6-2 or TRBV6-3 and TRBJ1-5; D gene unclear. Trimming shortened V by 5 bases and J by 1 base, and 15 bases separated the two germline ends. CDR1 MNHEY and CDR2 SVGEGT come from the germline V gene. CDR3 length: 16 amino acids. The CDR3 DNA is TGTGCCAGCAGTGAACTAGACGACCCCAGCAATCAGCCCCAGCATTTT. This translates into CASSELDDPSNQPQHF.

In its sample, this clonotype was seen a few times. The chain joins TRBV20-1 to TRBJ1-6; D is undetermined. Germline CDR1 is DFQATT and CDR2 is SNEGSKA (reference sequence). The CDR3 spans 11 residues. The CDR3: CTVTNNSPLHF. CDR3 DNA sequence: TGCACCGTCACGAACAATTCACCCCTCCACTTT.

This clonotype was observed many times. The chain couples TRBV5-1 to TRBJ1-6, with D unresolved. This CDR3 region has 16 residues. Germline-derived CDR1 and CDR2 are SGHRS and YFSETQ. V dropped 0 bases and J dropped 9 bases, with 16 bases sitting between them. CDR3 sequence (DNA): TGCGCCAGCAGCTTGGTTGCAGCCTCTAGTGGTTCACCCCTCCACTTT. Translating gives CASSLVAASSGSPLHF.

V gene TRBV5-1 combines with J gene TRBJ2-1; D is unclear. Trimming removed 5 bases at V and 10 bases at J, with 13 bases between. There are 12 residues in the CDR3. The germline V gene has CDR1 SGHRS and CDR2 YFSETQ. This CDR3 is CASRLSCEEQFF. The DNA for the CDR3 is TGCGCCAGCAGACTCTCGTGTGAGGAGCAGTTCTTC.